The text below deals with one TCR beta chain. Its antigen remains unidentified. The data derive from a study of radiation and T cells in renal cell carcinoma. Regarding time point: blood 2 weeks post-SBRT. Sample treatment: 15 Gy SBRT to primary tumor, nephrectomy 4 weeks later. Data came from immunoSEQ multiplex PCR; TCRdb stores just in-frame clones and leaves some out. The sample consists of tens of thousands of clones, 81% of them appearing once. The study, taken as a whole, reports: Baseline intratumoral clonotype presence is unknown without pretreatment biopsies. In blood, top tumor clones expanded by 2 weeks, shrinking by 4.

Trimming took 5 bases from V and 3 from J, leaving 10 bases between them. The length of the CDR3 is 13 residues. The germline V gene has CDR1 LNHDA and CDR2 SQIVND (reference sequence). The sample here was blood, taken from a patient whose treatment included radiotherapy and nephrectomy. The chain employs TRBV19 and TRBJ1-2; D call uncertain. The receptor was derived from a man in his fifties or sixties with renal cell carcinoma. The CDR3 DNA reads as TGTGCCAGTAGTGACGGCAGCTACTATGGCTACACCTTC. Translated, it gives CASSDGSYYGYTF.